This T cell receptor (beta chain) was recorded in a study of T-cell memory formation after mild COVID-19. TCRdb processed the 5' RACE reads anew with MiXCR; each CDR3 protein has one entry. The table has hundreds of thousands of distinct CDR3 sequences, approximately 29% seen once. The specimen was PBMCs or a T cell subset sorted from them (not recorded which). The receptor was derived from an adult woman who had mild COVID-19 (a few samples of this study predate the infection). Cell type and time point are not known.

As DNA, the CDR3 is TGTGCCAGCAGCTTCGGGGCAACTGGAAACACCATATATTTT. It translates to CASSFGATGNTIYF. The genes are TRBV6-6 and TRBJ1-3; a possible D gene is TRBD1 (5 bases). V dropped 6 bases and J dropped 2 bases, with 11 bases sitting between them. Germline CDR1 MNHNY, CDR2 SVGAGI (reference sequence). This CDR3 comprises 14 residues.